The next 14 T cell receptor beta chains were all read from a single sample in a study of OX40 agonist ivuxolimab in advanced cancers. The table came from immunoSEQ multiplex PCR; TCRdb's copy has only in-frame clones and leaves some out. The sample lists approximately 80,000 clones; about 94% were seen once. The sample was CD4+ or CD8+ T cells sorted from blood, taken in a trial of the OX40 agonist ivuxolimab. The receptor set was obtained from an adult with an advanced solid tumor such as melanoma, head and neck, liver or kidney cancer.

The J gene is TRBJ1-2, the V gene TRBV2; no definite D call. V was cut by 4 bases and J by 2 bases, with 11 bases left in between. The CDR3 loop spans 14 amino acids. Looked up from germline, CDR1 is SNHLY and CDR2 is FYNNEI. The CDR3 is CASSGISKNYGYTF. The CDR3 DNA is TGTGCCAGCAGTGGTATATCGAAGAACTATGGCTACACCTTC.

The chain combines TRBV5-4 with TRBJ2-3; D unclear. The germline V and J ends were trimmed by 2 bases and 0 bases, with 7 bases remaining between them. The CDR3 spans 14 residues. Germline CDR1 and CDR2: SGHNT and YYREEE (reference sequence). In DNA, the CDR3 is TGTGCCAGCAGCTTAAGCCTTAGCACAGATACGCAGTATTTT. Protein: CASSLSLSTDTQYF.

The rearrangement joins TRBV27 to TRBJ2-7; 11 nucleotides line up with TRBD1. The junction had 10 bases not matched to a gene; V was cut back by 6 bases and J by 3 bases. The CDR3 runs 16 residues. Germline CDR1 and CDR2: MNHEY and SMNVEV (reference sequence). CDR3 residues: CASSSTLGTGGYEQYF. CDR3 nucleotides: TGTGCCAGCAGCTCGACCTTGGGGACAGGGGGCTACGAGCAGTACTTC.

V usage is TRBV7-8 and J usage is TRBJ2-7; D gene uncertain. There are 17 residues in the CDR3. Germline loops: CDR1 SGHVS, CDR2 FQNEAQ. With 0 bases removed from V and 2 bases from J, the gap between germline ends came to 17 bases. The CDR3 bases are TGTGCCAGCAGCTTAGCGTCCCAACAATACACCACCTACGAGCAGTACTTC. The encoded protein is CASSLASQQYTTYEQYF.

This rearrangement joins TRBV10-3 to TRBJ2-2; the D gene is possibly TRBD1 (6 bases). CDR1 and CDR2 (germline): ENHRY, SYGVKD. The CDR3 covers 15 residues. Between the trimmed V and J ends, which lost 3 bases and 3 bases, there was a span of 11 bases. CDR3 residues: CAISDLDSDTGELFF. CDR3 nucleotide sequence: TGTGCCATCAGTGATCTGGACAGTGACACCGGGGAGCTGTTTTTT.

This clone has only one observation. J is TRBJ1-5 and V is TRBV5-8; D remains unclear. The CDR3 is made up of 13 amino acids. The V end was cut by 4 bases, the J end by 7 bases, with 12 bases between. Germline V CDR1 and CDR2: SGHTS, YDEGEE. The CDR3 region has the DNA TGTGCCAGCAGCCCATGGTCTGGGCAGCCCCAGCATTTT. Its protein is CASSPWSGQPQHF.

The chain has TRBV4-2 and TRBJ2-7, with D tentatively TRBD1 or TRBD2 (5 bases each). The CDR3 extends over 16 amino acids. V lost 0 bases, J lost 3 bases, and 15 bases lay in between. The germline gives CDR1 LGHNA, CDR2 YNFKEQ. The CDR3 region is CASSQDGTGLYYEQYF. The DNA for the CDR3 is TGTGCCAGCAGCCAAGATGGGACGGGCCTTTACTACGAGCAGTACTTC.

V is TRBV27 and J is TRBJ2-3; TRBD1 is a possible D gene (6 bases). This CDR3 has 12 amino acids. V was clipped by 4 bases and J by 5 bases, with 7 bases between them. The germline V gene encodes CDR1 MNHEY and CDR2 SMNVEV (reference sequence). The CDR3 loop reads CASSSTGDTQYF. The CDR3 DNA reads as TGTGCCAGCAGTTCGACAGGAGATACGCAGTATTTT.

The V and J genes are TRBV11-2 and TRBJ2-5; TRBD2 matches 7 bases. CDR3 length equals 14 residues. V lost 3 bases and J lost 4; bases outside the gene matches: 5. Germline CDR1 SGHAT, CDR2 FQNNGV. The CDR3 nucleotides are TGTGCCAGCAGCTTGGAACCGGGGGGAGAGACCCAGTACTTC. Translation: CASSLEPGGETQYF.

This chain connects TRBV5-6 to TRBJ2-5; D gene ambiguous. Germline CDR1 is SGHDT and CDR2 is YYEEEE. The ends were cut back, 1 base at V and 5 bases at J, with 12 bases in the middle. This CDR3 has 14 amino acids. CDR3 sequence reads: CASSLITSEETQYF. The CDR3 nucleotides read TGTGCCAGCAGCTTGATTACTTCTGAGGAGACCCAGTACTTC.

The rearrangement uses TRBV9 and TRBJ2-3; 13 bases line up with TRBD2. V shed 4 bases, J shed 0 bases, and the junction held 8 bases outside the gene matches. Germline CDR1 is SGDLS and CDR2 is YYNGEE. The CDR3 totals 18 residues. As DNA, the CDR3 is TGTGCCAGCAGCCTGTCACTAGCGGGGGGGCCGAGCACAGATACGCAGTATTTT. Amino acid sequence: CASSLSLAGGPSTDTQYF.

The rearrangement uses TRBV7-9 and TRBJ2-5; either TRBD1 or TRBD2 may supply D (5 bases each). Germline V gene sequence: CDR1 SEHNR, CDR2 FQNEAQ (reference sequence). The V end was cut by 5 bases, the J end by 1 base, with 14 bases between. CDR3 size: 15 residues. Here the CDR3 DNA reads TGTGCCAGCAGCGGATCGGGGCCGTCCCAAGAGACCCAGTACTTC. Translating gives CASSGSGPSQETQYF.

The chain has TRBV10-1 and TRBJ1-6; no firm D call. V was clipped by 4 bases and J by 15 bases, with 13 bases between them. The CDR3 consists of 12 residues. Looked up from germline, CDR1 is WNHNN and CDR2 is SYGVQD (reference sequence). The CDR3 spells CASSAARDNLHF. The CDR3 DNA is TGCGCCAGCAGTGCGGCACGGGATAACCTCCACTTT.

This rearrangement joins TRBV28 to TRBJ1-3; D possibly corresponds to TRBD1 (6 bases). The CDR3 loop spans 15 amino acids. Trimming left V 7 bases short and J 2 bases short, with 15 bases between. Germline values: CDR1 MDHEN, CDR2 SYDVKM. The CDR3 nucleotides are TGTGCCAGCACTCAACTGACAGGAGCTGGAAACACCATATATTTT. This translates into CASTQLTGAGNTIYF.